A selection of T cell receptor beta chains follows, all from one sample in a study of Graves' ophthalmopathy and Graves' hyperthyroidism. TCRdb re-called the multiplex PCR reads through MiXCR, storing one row per CDR3 protein. This table has under 400,000 distinct CDR3 sequences, 15% to 20% appearing once. Sample: peripheral blood. Receptors were obtained from an adult man with Graves' ophthalmopathy. Each CDR3 is given with its conserved first and last residue. A D gene is named only where the DNA matches it firmly. For some rows the clone size is stated as once, few or many, or as a class when expanded; others skip it.

clone_size d_call j_call v_call cdr3_aa cdr3_nt
many TRBD1 TRBJ2-5 TRBV7-9 CASSYYRTGRETQYF TGTGCCAGCAGCTACTATCGGACAGGGCGAGAGACCCAGTACTTC
. TRBD1 TRBJ1-5 TRBV20-1 CSAPSLGQGDQPQHF TGCAGTGCCCCGTCCTTGGGACAGGGAGATCAGCCCCAGCATTTT
many . TRBJ1-1 TRBV6-1 CASSEIRDTEAFF TGTGCCAGCAGTGAAATAAGGGACACTGAAGCTTTCTTT
. . TRBJ2-7 TRBV5-1 CASSLAPGPSYEQYF TGCGCCAGCAGCTTGGCCCCCGGACCCTCTTACGAGCAGTACTTC
. . TRBJ1-2 TRBV28 CASSSLGGGYGYTF TGTGCCAGCAGTTCCCTTGGGGGGGGCTATGGCTACACCTTC
many . TRBJ2-5 TRBV2 CASSRERFQETQYF TGTGCCAGCAGCCGGGAGCGGTTCCAAGAGACCCAGTACTTC
many . TRBJ1-2 TRBV6-1 CASSVIQGLRGYTF TGTGCCAGCAGTGTGATCCAGGGTCTTCGTGGCTACACCTTC
many . TRBJ2-7 TRBV9 CASSPQTSLTTYEQYF TGTGCCAGCAGCCCACAGACCAGTCTCACTACCTACGAGCAGTACTTC
. . TRBJ1-5 TRBV6-2/TRBV6-3 CATTRGDQPQHF TGTGCCACCACTAGAGGAGATCAGCCCCAGCATTTT
few . TRBJ1-1 TRBV6-5 CASSYEGFGTEAFF TGTGCCAGCAGTTACGAGGGATTTGGCACTGAAGCTTTCTTT
many . TRBJ2-5 TRBV11-2 CASSLPGAETQYF TGTGCCAGCAGCTTACCAGGGGCAGAGACCCAGTACTTC
many . TRBJ2-7 TRBV29-1 CSVSEQGTYEQYF TGCAGCGTTTCCGAGCAGGGGACCTACGAGCAGTACTTC
many TRBD1 TRBJ2-7 TRBV6-5 CASSLQGAQGHEQYF TGTGCCAGCAGTTTGCAGGGGGCCCAAGGCCACGAGCAGTACTTC
. TRBD1 TRBJ2-2 TRBV3-1 CASRRQGEATGELFF TGTGCCAGCAGACGACAGGGGGAGGCCACCGGGGAGCTGTTTTTT
. . TRBJ2-7 TRBV6-1 CASTDQGRHEQYF TGTGCCAGCACCGATCAGGGGCGGCACGAGCAGTACTTC
many . TRBJ1-5 TRBV19 CASSSNLDRLNQPQHF TGTGCCAGTAGTTCAAACCTGGACAGACTCAATCAGCCCCAGCATTTT
many . TRBJ2-7 TRBV27 CASSLSGIYEQYF TGTGCCAGCAGTTTATCAGGGATTTACGAGCAGTACTTC
many . TRBJ1-5 TRBV12-3/TRBV12-4 CANSNDGTNQPQHF TGTGCCAACAGTAATGACGGGACCAATCAGCCCCAGCATTTT
. TRBD2 TRBJ2-5 TRBV6-1 CASSPPASGGFPTETQYF TGTGCCAGCAGTCCCCCCGCCTCGGGAGGATTTCCCACGGAGACCCAGTACTTC
many . TRBJ2-5 TRBV6-2/TRBV6-3 CAGSGTTGTQYF TGTGCCGGATCCGGGACGACCGGGACCCAGTACTTC